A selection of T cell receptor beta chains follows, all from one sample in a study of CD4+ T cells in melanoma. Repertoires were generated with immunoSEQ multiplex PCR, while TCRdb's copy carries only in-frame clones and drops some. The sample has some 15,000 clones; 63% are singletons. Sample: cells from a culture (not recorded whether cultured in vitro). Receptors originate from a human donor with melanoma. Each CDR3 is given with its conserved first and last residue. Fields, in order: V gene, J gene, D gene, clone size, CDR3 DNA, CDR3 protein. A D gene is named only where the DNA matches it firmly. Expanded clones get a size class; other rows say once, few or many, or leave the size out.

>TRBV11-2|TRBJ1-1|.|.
TGTGCCAGCAGCTTAAAAGGGACGGGTGAAGCTTTCTTT
CASSLKGTGEAFF
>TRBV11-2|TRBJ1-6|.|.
TGTGCCAGCAGTGGGACACTGGTCTCACCCCTCCACTTT
CASSGTLVSPLHF
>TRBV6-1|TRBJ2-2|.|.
TGTGCCAGCAGATTCGGGGGCCCGGGCGGGGAGCTGTTTTTT
CASRFGGPGGELFF
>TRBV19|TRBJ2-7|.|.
TGTGCCAGTTCGAGGCAGGCAGTCCAAACGTACGAGCAGTACTTC
CASSRQAVQTYEQYF
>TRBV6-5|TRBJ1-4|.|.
TGTGCCAGCGGATCTCGGGGTCGTCGTGAAAAACTGTTTTTT
CASGSRGRREKLFF
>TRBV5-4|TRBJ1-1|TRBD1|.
TGTGCCAGCAGCTCCCGGGACAGGGTACCTGAAGCTTTCTTT
CASSSRDRVPEAFF
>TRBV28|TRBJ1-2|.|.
TGTGCCACAAGAATACCGGACGGCTATGGCTACACCTTC
CATRIPDGYGYTF
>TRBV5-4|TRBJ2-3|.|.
TGTGCCAGCAGCTTGGAGGGGGGGGGCCCTGACACAGATACGCAGTATTTT
CASSLEGGGPDTDTQYF
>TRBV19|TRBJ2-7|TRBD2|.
TGTGCCAGTAGAACAGCGGGGGGACCCTACGAGCAGTACTTC
CASRTAGGPYEQYF
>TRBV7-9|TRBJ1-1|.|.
TGTGCCAGCAGCTTCACACAGGGAAGAGCTTTCTTT
CASSFTQGRAFF
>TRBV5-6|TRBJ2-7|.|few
TGTGCCAGCAGCGCGGGACCGCTCGGGTACGAGCAGTACTTC
CASSAGPLGYEQYF
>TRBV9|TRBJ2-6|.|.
TGTGCCAGCAGCCCCCTGGCGGGTTGGGGGGCTAGGTCGACTGGGGCCAACGTCCTGACTTTC
CASSPLAGWGARSTGANVLTF
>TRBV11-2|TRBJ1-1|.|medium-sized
TGTGCCAGCAGCTTAGTGATGGGAATTAAGAACACTGAAGCTTTCTTT
CASSLVMGIKNTEAFF
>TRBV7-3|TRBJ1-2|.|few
TGTGCCAGCAGCTTATTGGGGCGGACAGACTATGGCTACACCTTC
CASSLLGRTDYGYTF
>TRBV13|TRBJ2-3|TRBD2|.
TGTGCCAGCAGCTTTAGGACTAGCGGCACAGATACGCAGTATTTT
CASSFRTSGTDTQYF
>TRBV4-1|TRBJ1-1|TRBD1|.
TGCGCCAGCAGCCAACCCCGGGACAGAGGTGAAGCTTTCTTT
CASSQPRDRGEAFF
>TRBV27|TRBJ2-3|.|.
TGTGCCAGCAGGCGGGAACCTAGCACAGATACGCAGTATTTT
CASRREPSTDTQYF
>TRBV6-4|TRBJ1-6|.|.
TGTGCCAGCAGTGCTCCTGTTCAGAGACAGACGAATTCACCCCTCCACTTT
CASSAPVQRQTNSPLHF
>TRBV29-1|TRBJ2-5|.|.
TGCAGCGTTGAAGCACAGACGGAGACCCAGTACTTC
CSVEAQTETQYF
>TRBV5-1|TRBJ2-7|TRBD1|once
TGCGCCAGCAGCTCCGGACGGACAGGGTCCTACGAGCAGTACTTC
CASSSGRTGSYEQYF
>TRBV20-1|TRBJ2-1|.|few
TGCAGTGCAAGCCCCCGAGATGAGCAGTTCTTC
CSASPRDEQFF
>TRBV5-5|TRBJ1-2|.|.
TGTGCCAGCAGCTTTTTGGCTAACTATGGCTACACCTTC
CASSFLANYGYTF
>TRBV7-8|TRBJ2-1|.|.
TGTGCCAGCAGCCCGAGGCCCCATGAGCAGTTCTTC
CASSPRPHEQFF
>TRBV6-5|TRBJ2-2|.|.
TGTGCCAGCAGTTACTGGGCCCCCGGGGAGCTGTTTTTT
CASSYWAPGELFF
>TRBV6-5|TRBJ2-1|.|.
TGTGCCAGCAGTTACTCGTTGGGGGGAGGCAATGAGCAGTTCTTC
CASSYSLGGGNEQFF
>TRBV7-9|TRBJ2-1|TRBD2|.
TGTGCCGGTAGCGGGGGCGCTTACAATGAGCAGTTCTTC
CAGSGGAYNEQFF
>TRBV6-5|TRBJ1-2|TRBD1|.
TGTGCCAGCAGTACAACAGGGGGTATTTATGGCTACACCTTC
CASSTTGGIYGYTF
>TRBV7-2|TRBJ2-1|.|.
TGTGCCAGCAGCTTATATGTCTCCTACAATGAGCAGTTCTTC
CASSLYVSYNEQFF
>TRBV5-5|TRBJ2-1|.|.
TGTGCCAGCAGCTTGTTTATGTGGACAGAAGGCAATGAGCAGTTCTTC
CASSLFMWTEGNEQFF
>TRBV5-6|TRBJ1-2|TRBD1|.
TGTGCCAGCCTTAGACAGGGGGGGTCTATCTATGGCTACACCTTC
CASLRQGGSIYGYTF
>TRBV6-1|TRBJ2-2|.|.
TGTGCCAGCAGTGCCGCCAGGGGGAGGTCCGGGGAGCTGTTTTTT
CASSAARGRSGELFF
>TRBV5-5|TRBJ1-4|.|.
TGTGCCAGCAGCCCAGGGACATTCACAACTAATGAAAAACTGTTTTTT
CASSPGTFTTNEKLFF
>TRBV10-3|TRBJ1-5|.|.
TGTGCCATCAGTGAGGGTCCTGACATGATCAATCAGCCCCAGCATTTT
CAISEGPDMINQPQHF
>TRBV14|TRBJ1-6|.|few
TGTGCCAGCAGCTGGGGGGGAGTGGGTAATTCACCCCTCCACTTT
CASSWGGVGNSPLHF
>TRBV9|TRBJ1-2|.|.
TGTGCCAGCAGCGGAAACAGGCCCCTCACCTTC
CASSGNRPLTF
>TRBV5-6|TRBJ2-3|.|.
TGTGCCAGCTGCGGCGGGCCCACAGGTACGCAGTATTTT
CASCGGPTGTQYF
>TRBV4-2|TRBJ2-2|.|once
TGTGCCAGCAGTCAAACCGGGGAGCTGTTTTTT
CASSQTGELFF
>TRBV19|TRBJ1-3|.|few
TGTGCCAGTAGTATAGTAGCCGGCTCTCGAAACACCATATATTTT
CASSIVAGSRNTIYF
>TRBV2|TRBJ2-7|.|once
TGTGCCAGCAGTGCGGCACTTACCTACGAGCAGTACTTC
CASSAALTYEQYF
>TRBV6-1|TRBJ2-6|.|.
TGTGCCAGCAGTGAACGATTCTCTGGGGCCAACGTCCTGACTTTC
CASSERFSGANVLTF
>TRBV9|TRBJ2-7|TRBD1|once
TGTGCCAGCAGCGTACAGGACAGGGTCAGCAAGCAGTACTTC
CASSVQDRVSKQYF
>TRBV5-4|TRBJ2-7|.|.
TGTGCCAGCACCCCGGATCCCGGAACGCGCGAGCAGTACTTC
CASTPDPGTREQYF
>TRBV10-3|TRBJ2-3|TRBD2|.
TGTGCCATCAGTGGTTCTAGTAGCGGGGCGAGCACAGATACGCAGTATTTT
CAISGSSSGASTDTQYF
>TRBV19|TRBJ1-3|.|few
TGTGCCAGTAGTACAGGGTCCGGAAACACCATATATTTT
CASSTGSGNTIYF
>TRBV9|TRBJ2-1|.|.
TGTGCCAGGGTTTTGTGTCACGGGGGTACCTACAATGAGCAGTTCTTC
CARVLCHGGTYNEQFF
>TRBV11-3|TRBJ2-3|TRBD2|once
TGTGCCAGCAGCAGGGGACTAGCGGGGGGCACAGATACGCAGTATTTT
CASSRGLAGGTDTQYF
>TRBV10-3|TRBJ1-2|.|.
TGTGCCATCAGCCGAAACCAGGGCATCTATGGCTACACCTTC
CAISRNQGIYGYTF
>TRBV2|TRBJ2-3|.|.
TGTGCCAGCAGTTTCCACCTGCGGGATACGCAGTATTTT
CASSFHLRDTQYF
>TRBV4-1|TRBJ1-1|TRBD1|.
TGCGCCAGCAGCCAATTACAACCGGGACAGGGGGCTGGAGCTTTCTTT
CASSQLQPGQGAGAFF
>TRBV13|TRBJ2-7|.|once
TGTGCCAGCAGTTCAGGGCGTCAGTACGAGCAGTACTTC
CASSSGRQYEQYF
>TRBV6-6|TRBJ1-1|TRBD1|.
TGTGCCAGCAGTTACCAGATCGGGACAGTGAACACTGAAGCTTTCTTT
CASSYQIGTVNTEAFF
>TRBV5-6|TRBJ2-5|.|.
TGTGCCAGCAGCTTGGGTAAGGGTCTCCAAGAGACCCAGTACTTC
CASSLGKGLQETQYF